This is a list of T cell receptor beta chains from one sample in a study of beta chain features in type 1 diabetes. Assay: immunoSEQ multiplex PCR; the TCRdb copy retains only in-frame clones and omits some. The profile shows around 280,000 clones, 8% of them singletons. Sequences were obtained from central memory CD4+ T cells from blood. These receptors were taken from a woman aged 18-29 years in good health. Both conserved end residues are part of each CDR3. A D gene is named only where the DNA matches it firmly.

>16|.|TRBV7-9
CASSSGLSSGANVLTF
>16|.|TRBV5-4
CASSGARTLSTDTQYF
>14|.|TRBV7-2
CASSLVPGNYEQYF
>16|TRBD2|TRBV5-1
CASSYTLAELTDTQYF
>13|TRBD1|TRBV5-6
CASSAQGAYGYTF
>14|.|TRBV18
CASSPYDGNQPQHF
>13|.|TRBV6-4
CASSTGPNQPQHF
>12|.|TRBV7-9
CASSLVGGTQYF
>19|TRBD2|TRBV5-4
CASSAVSLAGGGSYNEQFF
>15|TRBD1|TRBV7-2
CASSPGGGSYNEQFF
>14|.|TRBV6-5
CASSYSSSPGELFF
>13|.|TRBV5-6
CASSLNQHSPLHF
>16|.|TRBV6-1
CASSEGSGRTYNEQFF
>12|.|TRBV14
CASSEQNYGYTF
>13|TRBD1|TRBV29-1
CSVEDRGLYGYTF
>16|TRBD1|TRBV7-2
CASSLGGTGGYQPQHF
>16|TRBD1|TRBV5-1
CASSLAVGTGFHEQYF